This T cell receptor (beta chain) emerged from a study of early T cells in non-severe SARS-CoV-2 infection. Germline V CDR1 and CDR2: SGHAT, FQNNGV. Trimming removed 3 bases from V and 8 bases from J; junction bases left unmatched: 8. The CDR3 length is 14 residues. TCRdb used MiXCR to reprocess the 5' RACE reads, holding one entry per CDR3 protein. The data show under 95,000 distinct CDR3 sequences, more than 13% seen once. This clonotype was seen more than once but under ten times. The sequence came from an adult who was a healthcare worker with PCR-confirmed SARS-CoV-2 infection or an uninfected control (not recorded which). The sample was whole blood. V gene TRBV11-2 combines with J gene TRBJ2-3; 7 bases agree with TRBD2. CDR3 in amino acids: CASSFMAGEATQYF. CDR3 sequence (DNA): TGTGCCAGCAGCTTTATGGCGGGAGAAGCTACGCAGTATTTT. The full variable domain, in which reference TRBV11-2 and TRBJ2-3 provide the parts outside the CDR3, is EAGVAQSPRYKIIEKRQSVAFWCNPISGHATLYWYQQILGQGPKLLIQFQNNGVVDDSQLPKDRFSAERLKGVDSTLKIQPAKLEDSAVYLCASSFMAGEATQYFGPGTRLTVL.